The 22 T cell receptor beta chains given below trace back to one sample, sequenced in a study of blood T cell repertoires in COVID-19. Measured with immunoSEQ multiplex PCR; TCRdb has only the in-frame clones, and not every one. This sample has about 18,000 clones, with roughly 88% found just once. The sequencing sample was made of PBMCs or T cells enriched from blood (not recorded which). The receptors derive from a woman aged 25 to 39 who had recovered from COVID-19.

The chain uses TRBV30 and TRBJ1-1, with no clear D. Germline V gene lookup returns CDR1 GTSNPN and CDR2 SVGIG (reference sequence). The CDR3 spans 13 residues. Trimming left V 1 base short and J 3 bases short, with 9 bases between. The CDR3 is CAWSGASYTEAFF. In DNA form, the CDR3 reads TGTGCCTGGAGTGGGGCCTCATACACTGAAGCTTTCTTT.

The V gene is TRBV12-3 or TRBV12-4, the J gene TRBJ2-3; no reliable D call. V lost 3 bases to trimming and J lost 6 bases, with 7 bases between them. The CDR3 extends over 12 amino acids. CDR3 in amino acids: CASSFAGDTQYF. The CDR3 DNA follows: TGTGCCAGCAGTTTCGCCGGGGATACGCAGTATTTT.

V is TRBV11-2 and J is TRBJ2-7; TRBD1 matches at 7 bases. Trimming cost V 3 bases and J 3 bases; bases outside gene matches: 11. CDR3 size: 16 residues. Germline CDR1 reads SGHAT; CDR2 reads FQNNGV. The DNA of the CDR3 is TGTGCCAGCAGCTTCCCGACCCAGACAGGGTACTACGAGCAGTACTTC. Its translation is CASSFPTQTGYYEQYF.

V usage is TRBV5-4 and J usage is TRBJ2-5; D is possibly TRBD2 (7 bases). V was trimmed by 4 bases and J by 4 bases, leaving 17 bases between them. The CDR3 sequence is 15 residues long. The germline CDR1 and CDR2 sequences are SGHNT and YYREEE (reference sequence). The CDR3 DNA sequence: TGTGCCAGCAGCGCCGGAGGGGGGGCTTCAGAGACCCAGTACTTC. Translating it yields CASSAGGGASETQYF.

The chain combines TRBV28 with TRBJ1-6; D perhaps matches TRBD1 (6 bases). Germline V gives CDR1 MDHEN, CDR2 SYDVKM. The length of the CDR3 is 16 residues. Trimming left V 4 bases short and J 1 base short, with 11 bases between. The CDR3 protein is CASSSEQGSYNSPLHF. The CDR3 DNA reads TGTGCCAGCAGTTCGGAACAGGGTTCCTATAATTCACCCCTCCACTTT.

This clone showed up just a few times. The chain links TRBV6-6 to TRBJ2-7; possibly TRBD1 for D (6 bases). The CDR3 runs to 14 residues. Germline V gene sequence: CDR1 MNHNY, CDR2 SVGAGI (reference sequence). With 2 bases removed from V and 7 bases from J, the gap between germline ends came to 15 bases. CDR3 sequence reads: CASSYRRGVEEQYF. CDR3 nucleotides: TGTGCCAGCAGTTACCGCAGGGGAGTGGAAGAGCAGTACTTC.

The chain links TRBV2 to TRBJ2-7; TRBD1 aligns across 8 bases. V gave up 3 bases and J gave up 0 bases; unmatched junction bases: 4. Looked up from germline, CDR1 is SNHLY and CDR2 is FYNNEI. The CDR3 contains 15 residues. This CDR3 is CASSESTGVSYEQYF. The DNA for the CDR3 is TGTGCCAGCAGTGAGTCGACAGGGGTCTCCTACGAGCAGTACTTC.

The chain is built from TRBV9 and TRBJ2-3, with TRBD2 identical over 8 bases. The V gene's germline CDR1 is SGDLS and CDR2 YYNGEE. The length of the CDR3 is 16 residues. J was trimmed by 1 base and V by 3 bases; bases with no gene match: 7. Written as DNA, the CDR3 is TGTGCCAGCAGCGCTGAAATCGGGGGGGGCACAGATACGCAGTATTTT. This codes for CASSAEIGGGTDTQYF.

The chain combines TRBV11-2 with TRBJ1-1; possibly TRBD1 for D (5 bases). CDR3 size: 14 residues. The V gene lost 2 bases and the J gene lost 5 bases, with 12 bases spanning the gap. Germline V gene sequence: CDR1 SGHAT, CDR2 FQNNGV. CDR3 bases: TGTGCCAGCAGCTTAAGGGAGGGGAGTACTGAAGCTTTCTTT. Translating it yields CASSLREGSTEAFF. Based on the CDR3 plus reference TRBV11-2 and TRBJ1-1, the full variable domain is EAGVAQSPRYKIIEKRQSVAFWCNPISGHATLYWYQQILGQGPKLLIQFQNNGVVDDSQLPKDRFSAERLKGVDSTLKIQPAKLEDSAVYLCASSLREGSTEAFFGQGTRLTVV.

The V gene is TRBV24-1, the J gene TRBJ2-1; D might be TRBD2 (6 bases). Germline CDR1 KGHDR, CDR2 SFDVKD. The CDR3 contains 13 residues. V was clipped by 3 bases and J by 14 bases, with 16 bases between them. CDR3 region: CATSDPRVGGEFF. CDR3 nucleotide sequence: TGTGCCACCAGTGATCCCAGGGTGGGGGGTGAGTTCTTC.

J is TRBJ1-2 and V is TRBV10-3, with D maybe TRBD1 (6 bases). V was trimmed by 4 bases and J by 13 bases, leaving 16 bases between them. The CDR3 totals 12 residues. Germline CDR1 ENHRY, CDR2 SYGVKD. CDR3 coding DNA: TGTGCCATCAGTGCGGGGCAGGGGCGCTTCACCTTC. This sequence encodes CAISAGQGRFTF.

The rearrangement joins TRBV3-1 (or the pseudogene TRBV3-2) to TRBJ2-2; 7 bases map to TRBD1. Germline CDR1 and CDR2: LGHDT and YNNKEL (reference sequence). The ends lost 1 base at V and 4 bases at J; junction bases unmatched: 6. This CDR3 is built from 16 residues. The CDR3 here is CASSQGTGDITGELFF. CDR3 DNA: TGTGCCAGCAGCCAAGGTACAGGGGATATCACCGGGGAGCTGTTTTTT.

This sequence joins TRBV5-1 and TRBJ1-2; 7 bases are a match to TRBD1. The CDR3 is made up of 13 amino acids. Germline V gene data show CDR1 as SGHRS and CDR2 as YFSETQ. V lost 3 bases and J lost 8; bases outside the gene matches: 7. The CDR3 here is CASSSLTGKGYTF. CDR3 DNA: TGCGCCAGCAGCTCTCTGACAGGGAAAGGCTACACCTTC.

This chain joins TRBV6-4 and TRBJ2-1; TRBD1 matches 10 bases. Germline V gene lookup returns CDR1 MRHNA and CDR2 SNTAGT. With V trimmed by 9 bases and J by 5 bases, 7 bases remained unmatched. The CDR3 totals 14 residues. Here the CDR3 reads CARSTGQGNNEQFF. In DNA, the CDR3 is TGTGCCAGATCAACGGGACAGGGGAACAATGAGCAGTTCTTC.

The rearrangement links TRBV6-5 to TRBJ1-1, with D tentatively TRBD1 (6 bases). Germline CDR1 is MNHEY and CDR2 is SVGAGI. This CDR3 has 16 amino acids. V dropped 2 bases and J dropped 0 bases, with 13 bases sitting between them. As DNA, the CDR3 is TGTGCCAGCAGTTACGGGACACTCCGCATGAACACTGAAGCTTTCTTT. It translates to CASSYGTLRMNTEAFF.

This clone was observed a handful of times. The chain is built from TRBV6-5 and TRBJ1-2; D call uncertain. Trimming took 6 bases from V and 4 from J, leaving 9 bases between them. CDR3 length equals 12 residues. In germline, CDR1 is MNHEY, CDR2 SVGAGI. DNA of the CDR3: TGTGCCAGCAGCCCCCCCTCCTATGGCTACACCTTC. Residues: CASSPPSYGYTF.

This chain joins TRBV27 and TRBJ1-1; possibly TRBD1 for D (5 bases). The CDR3 spans 18 residues. Per germline, CDR1 MNHEY and CDR2 SMNVEV (reference sequence). V was trimmed by 1 base and J by 5 bases, leaving 23 bases between them. Written as DNA, the CDR3 is TGTGCCAGCAGTTTATTCGGGGGACCCAAGGTTGGGGGAACTGAAGCTTTCTTT. As protein: CASSLFGGPKVGGTEAFF.

The V and J genes are TRBV30 and TRBJ1-1, with 7 bases that match TRBD1. The CDR3 sequence is 15 residues long. Germline loops: CDR1 GTSNPN, CDR2 SVGIG (reference sequence). With 1 base clipped from V and 4 bases from J, the junction kept 9 bases outside the gene matches. CDR3 residues: CAWSGLGQASTEAFF. CDR3 bases: TGTGCCTGGAGTGGGCTCGGACAGGCCTCCACTGAAGCTTTCTTT.

This chain uses TRBV19 with TRBJ2-2, with TRBD2 matching over 11 bases. Trimming at V came to 6 bases and at J to 1 base, leaving 1 base not matched to a gene. Germline assignment: CDR1 LNHDA and CDR2 SQIVND (reference sequence). The CDR3 loop spans 15 amino acids. In DNA form, the CDR3 reads TGTGCCAGTAGCGGACTAGCGGGGAACACCGGGGAGCTGTTTTTT. Amino acid sequence: CASSGLAGNTGELFF. Using reference TRBV19 and TRBJ2-2 for the parts outside the CDR3, the full variable domain is DGGITQSPKYLFRKEGQNVTLSCEQNLNHDAMYWYRQDPGQGLRLIYYSQIVNDFQKGDIAEGYSVSREKKESFPLTVTSAQKNPTAFYLCASSGLAGNTGELFFGEGSRLTVL.

This clone was seen only once. V usage is TRBV6-5 and J usage is TRBJ1-1, with 10 nucleotides matching TRBD1. The CDR3 runs to 12 residues. V shed 6 bases, J shed 10 bases, and the junction held 5 bases outside the gene matches. CDR1 is MNHEY and CDR2 is SVGAGI in the germline V gene. The CDR3 sequence is CASSLTGGGAFF. Here the CDR3 DNA reads TGTGCCAGCAGCCTGACAGGGGGCGGAGCTTTCTTT.

The rearrangement links TRBV6-5 to TRBJ1-1, with D perhaps TRBD1 (5 bases). Germline V gene sequence: CDR1 MNHEY, CDR2 SVGAGI. V dropped 9 bases and J dropped 4 bases, with 9 bases sitting between them. This CDR3 region has 11 residues. CDR3: CASGAGTEAFF. The CDR3 DNA sequence: TGTGCCAGTGGGGCAGGCACTGAAGCTTTCTTT.

This chain links TRBV6-2 or TRBV6-3 with TRBJ2-1; the match to TRBD2 covers 11 bases. The CDR3 sequence is 17 residues long. V lost 4 bases, J lost 7 bases, and 12 bases stayed unmatched. Germline V gives CDR1 MNHEY, CDR2 SVGEGT. CDR3 sequence (DNA): TGTGCCAGCAGTTTTATCCCTCGACTAGCGGGGCCGAATGAGCAGTTCTTC. It codes for CASSFIPRLAGPNEQFF.